A selection of T cell receptor beta chains follows, all from one sample in a study of blood T cell repertoires in COVID-19. Libraries were prepared by immunoSEQ multiplex PCR; TCRdb keeps only in-frame clonotypes and omits some of them. The sample records some 60,000 clones, around 80% being singletons. The material sequenced was peripheral blood. The receptors here all came from a man between 60 and 75 years old with acute or convalescent COVID-19. The conserved cysteine and the conserved F or W are not part of the CDR3 here. The D gene is left open where the match is weak.

D	V	J	CDR3
TRBD2	TRBV24-1	TRBJ2-3	ATSDLGGGATDTQY
TRBD1	TRBV19	TRBJ1-5	ASRARGSNQPQH
TRBD1	TRBV4-1	TRBJ1-6	ASSSTRLGQNSPLH
.	TRBV18	TRBJ1-6	ASSPLDSNRADNSPLH
TRBD1	TRBV7-3	TRBJ2-1	ASSVSGQGAQNEQF
TRBD1	TRBV7-2	TRBJ2-2	ASSKGAGTGRRTGELF
TRBD2	TRBV29-1	TRBJ2-1	SVVGGGAVNEQF
TRBD2	TRBV5-1	TRBJ2-1	ASSSTRTSGGGEQF
TRBD2	TRBV5-1	TRBJ2-1	ASSMEITSGYNEQF
.	TRBV19	TRBJ2-3	ASSIVGDTQY
.	TRBV7-2	TRBJ1-1	ASSLGGTRGAF
.	TRBV19	TRBJ1-6	ASSTTKAYNSPLH
TRBD1	TRBV14	TRBJ1-1	ASSQAAGGHTEAF
TRBD2	TRBV9	TRBJ2-5	ASSVGGAETQY
.	TRBV18	TRBJ2-1	ASSPTLDNEQF
.	TRBV9	TRBJ2-3	ASGAAVPDTQY
TRBD1	TRBV2	TRBJ1-2	ASSEAGQGSANYGYT
.	TRBV21-1	TRBJ2-5	ASPFSGGARETQY
TRBD1	TRBV7-2	TRBJ2-2	ASSLGGQANTGELF
.	TRBV5-5	TRBJ2-5	ASSKLPGAIETQY
.	TRBV4-1	TRBJ1-5	ASSQVATAANQPQH
.	TRBV28	TRBJ2-7	ASSFFSVVGREQY
TRBD1	TRBV5-4	TRBJ1-2	ASLQQGAPNYGYT
.	TRBV27	TRBJ2-2	AVARELGAGGELF
.	TRBV13	TRBJ1-2	ASTSGWDAGYGYT
.	TRBV9	TRBJ1-2	ASSVGNSFNYGYT
.	TRBV11-3	TRBJ2-1	ASSLFDSYEQF
TRBD1	TRBV11-3	TRBJ1-1	ASSQGVNTEAF
.	TRBV19	TRBJ1-2	ASSYGGEKVDT
TRBD2	TRBV5-4	TRBJ2-2	ASSRGGEVFTGELF
.	TRBV21-1	TRBJ1-1	ASSMENWGERDSYTEAF
TRBD1	TRBV2	TRBJ1-1	ASIPIDRALAEAF
.	TRBV7-2	TRBJ2-1	ASSLGQYNEQF
.	TRBV5-6	TRBJ1-2	ASSSAIGTQNNYGYT
.	TRBV6-5	TRBJ2-7	ASSYSGASYEQY
.	TRBV5-4	TRBJ2-5	ASSTGVGETQY
.	TRBV15	TRBJ2-2	ATSRDRNTGELF
TRBD2	TRBV18	TRBJ2-5	ASSQRTSGYQETQY
.	TRBV30	TRBJ1-3	AWTGTGNTIY
TRBD1	TRBV27	TRBJ1-6	AQRGQGNSPLH